The source of this TCR beta chain is a study of T cells after posttransplantation cyclophosphamide. Overall study results and limits: Donor CD8+ memory clones often dominated recipient blood repertoires at later times. Skin or GI-infiltrating T cells shared few TRB sequences with blood. TRB clonality was highly associated with recipient CMV seropositivity and reactivation.

Data came from immunoSEQ multiplex PCR; TCRdb stores just in-frame clones and leaves some out. Observed in the sample are 35,000 to 45,000 clones, none of them singletons. V lost 2 bases and J 2 bases, leaving 22 bases between the germline ends. The CDR3 consists of 19 residues. The related graft donor's blood sample was taken on the day of bone marrow donation. Notes on this clone: Antigen unknown.

This TCR was recovered from a man aged 35 to 55 in good health, CMV-negative, and a related stem cell transplant donor. The sample comprised PBMCs. The rearrangement links TRBV23-1 to TRBJ1-5; D ambiguous. TRBV23-1 is an ORF; its function is uncertain. CDR3 DNA: TGCGCCAGCAGTCAAAGGAATGTCGCCGGTGGGGAGGGCAATCAGCCCCAGCATTTT. Protein product: CASSQRNVAGGEGNQPQHF.